This entry features one T cell receptor (beta chain) sequence. The CDR3 is made up of 18 amino acids. After removal of 2 bases from V and 1 base from J, the junction contained 11 bases not matched to a gene. Germline V lookup: CDR1 SGHAT, CDR2 FQNNGV. Regarding treatment: randomized to nivolumab then ipilimumab (arm A) or the reverse (arm B). None of the patients previously received DNA-damaging chemotherapy. From thawed PBMCs, live CD3+CD8+ cells negative for CD19 and CD56 were sorted. This sample is drawn from a study of sequential checkpoint blockade in melanoma. Study-wide context: Arm A got nivolumab then ipilimumab; arm B the reverse, 1:1. Both treatment sequences were followed by maintenance nivolumab.

The protocol was immunoSEQ multiplex PCR, while the TCRdb copy is restricted to in-frame clones and leaves out a portion. Here the sample spans 4,000 or so clones, 45% to 60% being singletons. The TCR comes from a human patient with melanoma. Some clones in this sample may be carry-over from other donors' samples. The chain uses TRBV11-2 and TRBJ2-7; 10 positions agree with TRBD1. Sequenced material: CD8+ T cells sorted from blood (inferred from file names), taken from a patient given nivolumab and ipilimumab in sequence. The CDR3 loop reads CASSLTSPGQGYSYEQYF. In DNA form, the CDR3 reads TGTGCCAGCAGCTTAACCAGCCCGGGACAGGGGTATTCCTACGAGCAGTACTTC. The whole variable domain, filled in from reference TRBV11-2 and TRBJ2-7, reads EAGVAQSPRYKIIEKRQSVAFWCNPISGHATLYWYQQILGQGPKLLIQFQNNGVVDDSQLPKDRFSAERLKGVDSTLKIQPAKLEDSAVYLCASSLTSPGQGYSYEQYFGPGTRLTVT.